These T cell receptor beta chains were read from a single sample in a study of blood T cell repertoires in COVID-19. Measured with immunoSEQ multiplex PCR; TCRdb has only the in-frame clones, and not every one. The sample lists 110,000 to 150,000 clones, 70% to 80% seen once, with approximately 4% in the top ten. The sample consisted of peripheral blood. The source is a man aged 60-69 years with acute or convalescent COVID-19. The CDR3 runs from the conserved cysteine through the conserved F or W. The D gene is left open where the match is weak. Only part of the rows carry a size: once, few, many, or a class if the clone is expanded.

>-|TRBV15|-|TRBJ1-1|15
CATSRAVQKNTEAFF
TGTGCCACCAGCAGAGCCGTACAGAAGAACACTGAAGCTTTCTTT
>-|TRBV27|-|TRBJ1-5|15
CASSPPGVRNQPQHF
TGTGCCAGCAGTCCCCCCGGGGTCCGCAATCAGCCCCAGCATTTT
>-|TRBV18|TRBD1|TRBJ1-4|15
CASSVGTGENEKLFF
TGTGCCAGCTCAGTCGGGACAGGGGAGAATGAAAAACTGTTTTTT
>-|TRBV28|-|TRBJ1-2|13
CASRLGTSYGYTF
TGTGCCAGCAGATTGGGGACAAGCTATGGCTACACCTTC
>-|TRBV15|-|TRBJ2-6|18
CATSRESTQSAGANVLTF
TGTGCCACCAGCAGAGAAAGCACCCAATCGGCTGGGGCCAACGTCCTGACTTTC
>-|TRBV3-1/TRBV3-2|-|TRBJ2-2|13
CASRRGFTGELFF
TGTGCCAGCAGACGGGGTTTCACCGGGGAGCTGTTTTTT
>-|TRBV19|-|TRBJ2-3|14
CASSLGLFTDTQYF
TGTGCCAGTAGTCTTGGACTTTTCACAGATACGCAGTATTTT
>-|TRBV5-4|-|TRBJ1-5|13
CASSLGSGGPQHF
TGTGCCAGCAGCTTGGGTTCCGGCGGGCCCCAGCATTTT
>-|TRBV7-9|-|TRBJ2-2|13
CASSLGAPGELFF
TGTGCCAGCAGCTTAGGGGCACCCGGGGAGCTGTTTTTT
>-|TRBV4-3|-|TRBJ2-1|16
CASSQDFVTREYEQFF
TGCGCCAGCAGCCAAGATTTCGTCACAAGGGAGTATGAGCAGTTCTTC
>-|TRBV5-1|TRBD1|TRBJ2-3|14
CASSMDRAADTQYF
TGCGCCAGCAGTATGGACAGGGCGGCAGATACGCAGTATTTT
>-|TRBV5-1|-|TRBJ2-5|15
CASSLRGEGGATQYF
TGCGCCAGCAGCCTCCGCGGGGAGGGGGGGGCGACCCAGTACTTC
>-|TRBV5-4|TRBD1|TRBJ1-2|14
CASSVGTGGYGYTF
TGTGCCAGCAGCGTCGGGACAGGGGGCTATGGCTACACCTTC
>-|TRBV20-1|TRBD2|TRBJ2-5|15
CSASGDGGFQETQYF
TGCAGTGCTAGTGGGGACGGGGGGTTCCAAGAGACCCAGTACTTC
>-|TRBV5-1|TRBD2|TRBJ2-1|15
CASSLEAGPSNEQFF
TGCGCCAGCAGCTTGGAAGCGGGGCCCTCCAATGAGCAGTTCTTC
>-|TRBV11-3|-|TRBJ2-5|13
CASSHRVGETQYF
TGTGCCAGCAGCCACAGGGTAGGGGAGACCCAGTACTTC
>-|TRBV19|-|TRBJ1-1|14
CASSLQGMNTEAFF
TGTGCCAGTAGTTTACAGGGAATGAACACTGAAGCTTTCTTT
>once|TRBV4-1|TRBD2|TRBJ2-1|15
CASSQDRGVNNEQFF
TGCGCCAGCAGCCAAGATCGGGGGGTCAACAATGAGCAGTTCTTC
>-|TRBV5-1|TRBD1|TRBJ2-5|14
CASSPGTVQETQYF
TGCGCCAGCAGCCCGGGGACAGTCCAAGAGACCCAGTACTTC
>-|TRBV6-5|-|TRBJ1-4|14
CASSYGRNNEKLFF
TGTGCCAGCAGTTACGGCAGGAACAATGAAAAACTGTTTTTT
>-|TRBV19|TRBD1|TRBJ2-7|15
CASSLQQGITYEQYF
TGTGCCAGTAGCCTCCAACAGGGGATTACCTACGAGCAGTACTTC
>few|TRBV2|-|TRBJ2-2|16
CASSEKVSRSAGELFF
TGTGCCAGCAGTGAAAAGGTCAGCCGAAGCGCCGGGGAGCTGTTTTTT
>-|TRBV5-8|-|TRBJ1-4|16
CASSLYFAATNEKLFF
TGTGCCAGCAGCTTGTACTTTGCTGCAACTAATGAAAAACTGTTTTTT
>-|TRBV18|-|TRBJ2-1|13
CASSPPTRDEQFF
TGTGCCAGCTCACCACCGACGAGGGATGAGCAGTTCTTC
>-|TRBV7-2|TRBD1|TRBJ2-1|14
CASRGTGGINEQFF
TGTGCCAGCAGAGGGACAGGGGGGATCAATGAGCAGTTCTTC
>few|TRBV6-5|-|TRBJ2-3|15
CASSYNQRAPDTQYF
TGTGCCAGCAGTTACAACCAAAGAGCCCCAGATACGCAGTATTTT
>-|TRBV28|-|TRBJ1-2|11
CASSSAEGYTF
TGTGCCAGCAGTTCCGCGGAGGGCTACACCTTC
>-|TRBV9|-|TRBJ1-6|14
CASSGRQSNSPLHF
TGTGCCAGCAGCGGGAGACAGAGTAATTCACCCCTCCACTTT
>-|TRBV2|TRBD1|TRBJ2-4|15
CASSPSSGTGNIQYF
TGTGCCAGCAGCCCCTCCTCCGGGACAGGGAACATTCAGTACTTC
>few|TRBV14|TRBD1|TRBJ1-1|13
CASSLVGQVEAFF
TGTGCCAGCAGCCTCGTAGGACAGGTTGAAGCTTTCTTT
>once|TRBV10-3|TRBD1|TRBJ1-2|12
CAITGTGDGYTF
TGTGCCATCACCGGGACAGGGGACGGCTACACCTTC
>-|TRBV28|-|TRBJ1-2|12
CASSPDPDKATF
TGTGCCAGCAGTCCAGATCCGGACAAGGCGACCTTC
>-|TRBV29-1|TRBD1|TRBJ1-2|15
CSVARDRGYMGGYTF
TGCAGCGTTGCTCGGGACAGGGGGTACATGGGTGGCTACACCTTC
>-|TRBV28|TRBD1|TRBJ1-1|15
CASSSTAGGTTEAFF
TGTGCCAGCAGTTCTACCGCAGGGGGCACCACTGAAGCTTTCTTT
>-|TRBV6-8|-|TRBJ2-2|13
CASSSTRTGELFF
TGTGCCAGCAGCTCCACGAGGACCGGGGAGCTGTTTTTT
>-|TRBV14|-|TRBJ1-6|15
CASSQATGGPSPLHF
TGTGCCAGCAGCCAAGCCACGGGGGGTCCTTCACCCCTCCACTTT
>-|TRBV29-1|-|TRBJ2-1|10
CSVETHEQFF
TGCAGCGTTGAGACACATGAGCAGTTCTTC
>once|TRBV9|-|TRBJ2-2|14
CASSPAKNTGELFF
TGTGCCAGCAGCCCCGCGAAAAACACCGGGGAGCTGTTTTTT
>few|TRBV19|-|TRBJ1-2|16
CASSLLSGTLRYGYTF
TGTGCCAGTAGTTTACTCTCCGGGACACTTCGCTATGGCTACACCTTC
>once|TRBV3-1/TRBV3-2|-|TRBJ2-6|14
CASSHRSGANVLTF
TGTGCCAGCAGCCACCGCTCTGGGGCCAACGTCCTGACTTTC
>-|TRBV7-2|-|TRBJ2-1|15
CASSLSGSGYNEQFF
TGTGCCAGCAGCCTTAGCGGCTCGGGGTACAATGAGCAGTTCTTC
>-|TRBV28|-|TRBJ1-5|14
CASSTGLSNQPQHF
TGTGCCAGCAGTACAGGGTTGAGCAATCAGCCCCAGCATTTT
>-|TRBV19|TRBD2|TRBJ2-1|20
CASSTPPGTSGRASYNEQFF
TGTGCCAGTAGTACCCCCCCCGGGACTAGCGGGAGGGCCTCCTACAATGAGCAGTTCTTC
>-|TRBV19|-|TRBJ2-7|15
CASSMGKGRTYEQYF
TGTGCCAGTAGTATGGGGAAGGGGCGAACCTACGAGCAGTACTTC
>-|TRBV28|-|TRBJ1-4|16
CASSRLGAGVAEKLFF
TGTGCCAGCAGTCGTCTTGGGGCTGGGGTAGCTGAAAAACTGTTTTTT
>-|TRBV6-4|-|TRBJ1-1|15
CASSEMTGRGTEAFF
TGTGCCAGCAGTGAGATGACAGGTCGGGGCACTGAAGCTTTCTTT
>-|TRBV6-5|TRBD1|TRBJ1-1|15
CASSYSTGTGASAFF
TGTGCCAGCAGTTACTCAACCGGGACAGGGGCAAGTGCTTTCTTT
>-|TRBV5-4|TRBD2|TRBJ2-3|17
CAVQTGLAGDGTDTQYF
TGTGCCGTACAGACGGGACTAGCGGGAGATGGCACAGATACGCAGTATTTT
>-|TRBV30|-|TRBJ1-1|13
CAWSDGGNTEAFF
TGTGCCTGGAGTGACGGGGGGAACACTGAAGCTTTCTTT
>-|TRBV12-5|TRBD1|TRBJ1-1|16
CASGLTRGQGKIEAFF
TGTGCTAGTGGTTTGACCCGAGGACAGGGGAAGATTGAAGCTTTCTTT
>-|TRBV7-9|-|TRBJ2-1|12
CASSSSVDEQFF
TGTGCCAGCAGCTCTAGTGTCGATGAGCAGTTCTTC
>-|TRBV19|TRBD2|TRBJ2-7|14
CASSGLAGGYEQYF
TGTGCCAGTAGCGGACTAGCGGGAGGGTACGAGCAGTACTTC
>-|TRBV18|-|TRBJ1-1|14
CASSPQEMNTEAFF
TGTGCCAGCTCACCACAGGAGATGAACACTGAAGCTTTCTTT
>-|TRBV27|-|TRBJ2-7|16
CASTPSLDSGLHEQYF
TGTGCCAGCACCCCGAGTCTTGATAGCGGTCTACACGAGCAGTACTTC
>-|TRBV4-3|-|TRBJ1-1|11
CASSHGQEAFF
TGCGCCAGCAGTCATGGACAGGAAGCTTTCTTT
>-|TRBV5-1|TRBD1|TRBJ2-7|14
CASSPRGSYYEQYF
TGCGCCAGCAGCCCCAGGGGGTCCTACTACGAGCAGTACTTC
>-|TRBV7-2|-|TRBJ1-5|13
CASSPDRTQPQHF
TGTGCCAGCAGCCCCGACAGAACTCAGCCCCAGCATTTT
>few|TRBV6-5|-|TRBJ1-3|12
CASTSSGNTIYF
TGTGCCAGCACGTCCTCTGGAAACACCATATATTTT